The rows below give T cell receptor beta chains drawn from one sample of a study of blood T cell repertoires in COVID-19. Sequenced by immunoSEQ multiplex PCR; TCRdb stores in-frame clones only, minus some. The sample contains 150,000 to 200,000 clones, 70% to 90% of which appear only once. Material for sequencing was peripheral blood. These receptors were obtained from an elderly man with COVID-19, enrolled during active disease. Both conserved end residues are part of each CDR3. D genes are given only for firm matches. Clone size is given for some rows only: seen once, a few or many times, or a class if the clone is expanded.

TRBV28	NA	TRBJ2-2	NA	TGTGCCAGCAGTCAAAGGGGGACCGCAAGGACCGGGGAGCTGTTTTTT	CASSQRGTARTGELFF
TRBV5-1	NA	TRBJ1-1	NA	TGCGCCAGCAGCGGCGACAGCCTACCTAACACTGAAGCTTTCTTT	CASSGDSLPNTEAFF
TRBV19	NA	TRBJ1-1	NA	TGTGCCAGTAGTATAAGCGACAGGCTCGGTGAAGCTTTCTTT	CASSISDRLGEAFF
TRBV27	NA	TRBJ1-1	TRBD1	TGTGCCAGCAGCCTCCTCAGGACAGGGGAAAGCACTGAAGCTTTCTTT	CASSLLRTGESTEAFF
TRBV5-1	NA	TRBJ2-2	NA	TGCGCCAGCAGCTTGGGAGGACACTCGAACACCGGGGAGCTGTTTTTT	CASSLGGHSNTGELFF
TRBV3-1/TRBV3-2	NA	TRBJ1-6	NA	TGTGCCAGCAGCCAAAATCCTTGGACCGACAGCTCCTATAATTCACCCCTCCACTTT	CASSQNPWTDSSYNSPLHF
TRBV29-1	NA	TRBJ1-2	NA	TGCAGCGTTCAACGGGGAGGCGGCTACACCTTC	CSVQRGGGYTF
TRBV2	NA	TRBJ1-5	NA	TGTGCCAGCAGTGAATGGGGGCAAGTCGGTCAGCCCCAGCATTTT	CASSEWGQVGQPQHF
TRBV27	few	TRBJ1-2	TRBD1	TGTGCCAGCAGTTACCCCGGGACAGGGCCCTACTATGGCTACACCTTC	CASSYPGTGPYYGYTF
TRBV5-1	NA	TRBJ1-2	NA	TGCGCCAGCAGCTTCAGGGGCGGCTATGGCTACACCTTC	CASSFRGGYGYTF
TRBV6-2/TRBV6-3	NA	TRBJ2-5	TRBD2	TGTGCCAGCAGTGGACTAGCGGGGGGCCGAGAGACCCAGTACTTC	CASSGLAGGRETQYF
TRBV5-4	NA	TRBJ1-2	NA	TGTGCCAGCAGCTCTCGCGGGGCCACTAACTATGGCTACACCTTC	CASSSRGATNYGYTF
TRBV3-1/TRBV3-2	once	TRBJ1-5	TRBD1	TGTGCCAGCAGCCAAGATCGGCCAGGGGGTTCGCAGCCCCAGCATTTT	CASSQDRPGGSQPQHF
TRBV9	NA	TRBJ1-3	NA	TGTGCCAGCAGCCTCGGGACAAGCTCTGGAAACACCATATATTTT	CASSLGTSSGNTIYF
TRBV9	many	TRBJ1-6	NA	TGTGCCAGCAGCCCCCCGGGAGAACAGGTAAACAAGATCTATAATTCACCCCTCCACTTT	CASSPPGEQVNKIYNSPLHF
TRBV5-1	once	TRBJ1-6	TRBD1	TGCGCCAGCAGTCGGGATTCGGGACAGCCCAATTCACCCCTCCACTTT	CASSRDSGQPNSPLHF
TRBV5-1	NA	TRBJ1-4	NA	TGCGCCAGCAGCTTGGGGACAGCTCAACTAGAAAAACTGTTTTTT	CASSLGTAQLEKLFF
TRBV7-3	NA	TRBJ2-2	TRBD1	TGTGCCAGCAGGGACAGGGATAACACCGGGGAGCTGTTTTTT	CASRDRDNTGELFF
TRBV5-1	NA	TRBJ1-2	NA	TGCGCCAGCAGCTCGGACATCATGAAGAACTATGGCTACACCTTC	CASSSDIMKNYGYTF
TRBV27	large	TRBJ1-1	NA	TGTGCCAGCAGCCTAGGACAGCGGACTGAAGCTTTCTTT	CASSLGQRTEAFF
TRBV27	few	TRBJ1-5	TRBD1	TGTGCCAGCAGTTACAGGGGGCAAGGTCAGCCCCAGCATTTT	CASSYRGQGQPQHF
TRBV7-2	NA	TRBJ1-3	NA	TGTGCCAGCAGCTTAGGACGGACTCCTGGAAACACCATATATTTT	CASSLGRTPGNTIYF
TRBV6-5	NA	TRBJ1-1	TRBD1	TGTGCCAGCAGCCGCAGGACAGGGGTATTCACTGAAGCTTTCTTT	CASSRRTGVFTEAFF
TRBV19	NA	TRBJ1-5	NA	TGTGCCAGTAGTATTTGGGGGGGTGGCAATCAGCCCCAGCATTTT	CASSIWGGGNQPQHF
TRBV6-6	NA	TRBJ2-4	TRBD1	TGTGCCAGCAGACCCGGACAGGGAAGGGCCAAAAACATTCAGTACTTC	CASRPGQGRAKNIQYF
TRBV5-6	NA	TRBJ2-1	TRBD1	TGTGCCAGCAGCGGGTCGACAGGGGGCCTCTACAATGAGCAGTTCTTC	CASSGSTGGLYNEQFF
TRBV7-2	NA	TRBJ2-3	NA	TGTGCCAGCAGCTTACCGACAGGAACAGATACGCAGTATTTT	CASSLPTGTDTQYF
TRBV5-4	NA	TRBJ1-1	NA	TGTGCCAGCAGCTTGGACAGGGCCCCCACTGAAGCTTTCTTT	CASSLDRAPTEAFF
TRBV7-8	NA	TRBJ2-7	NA	TGTGCCAGCAGCCCGGCCGGCGGGGCGCAGTACTTC	CASSPAGGAQYF
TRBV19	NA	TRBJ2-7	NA	TGTGCCAGTAGTACATTGGGGGGCTCCTACGAGCAGTACTTC	CASSTLGGSYEQYF
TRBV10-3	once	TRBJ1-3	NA	TGTGCCATCAGTGAACAGAATTCTGGAAACACCATATATTTT	CAISEQNSGNTIYF
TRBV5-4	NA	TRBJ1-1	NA	TGTGCCAGCAGCCAAGGACAGAGGAACACTGAAGCTTTCTTT	CASSQGQRNTEAFF
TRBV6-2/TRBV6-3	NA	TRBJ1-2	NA	TGTGCCAGCAGTTCACTGAGGCGGGATTCGCATGGGCGATATGGCTACACCTTC	CASSSLRRDSHGRYGYTF
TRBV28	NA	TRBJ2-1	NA	TGTGCCAGCAGTTTAGGCGGATACAATGAGCAGTTCTTC	CASSLGGYNEQFF
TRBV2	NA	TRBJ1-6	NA	TGTGCCAGCAGTGATTCCCAGGATGGTTCCTATAATTCACCCCTCCACTTT	CASSDSQDGSYNSPLHF
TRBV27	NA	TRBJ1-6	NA	TGTGCCAGCAGTCCGGGAAGAGTAGATAATTCACCCCTCCACTTT	CASSPGRVDNSPLHF